This T cell receptor beta chain was captured by sequencing in a study of CD8+ T cells in alopecia areata. Study-wide background: Each day, treated patients took oral tofacitinib twice, at 5 to 10 mg per dose.

V lost 1 base to trimming and J lost 6 bases, with 13 bases between them. In germline, CDR1 is GTSNPN, CDR2 SVGIG (reference sequence). This CDR3 is 13 amino acids long. RNA, once extracted, was reverse transcribed into cDNA for use as the sequencing template. Sequencing was performed with immunoSEQ multiplex PCR; in TCRdb, only in-frame clones are kept and a portion is missing. Among approximately 280,000 clones listed, about 62% were seen once. Treatment here: oral pan-JAK inhibitor, 5-10 mg twice daily. This specimen consisted of CD4+ T cells sorted from blood, obtained at week 24, from a patient treated with tofacitinib. The rearrangement links TRBV30 to TRBJ2-7; D is unclear. This clonotype originated in a human donor with alopecia areata. The CDR3 protein is CAWSASLLFEQYF. The CDR3 nucleotides are TGTGCCTGGAGTGCCTCCTTGTTATTCGAGCAGTACTTC.